The clone carrying this TCR beta chain was counted a few times. This entry is derived from a study of cytomegalovirus exposure and HLA in healthy donors. The germline V gene encodes CDR1 MNHEY and CDR2 SMNVEV (reference sequence). J gave up 0 bases and V 5 bases, and 16 bases lay outside the gene matches. The CDR3 is made up of 19 amino acids. Amplification used 60 Vbeta primers and 13 Jbeta primers. Some clones are missing from TCRdb's copy, which holds only in-frame ones; the method was immunoSEQ multiplex PCR. The sample yields around 190,000 clones, over 60% seen once. The genes are TRBV27 and TRBJ2-3; 8 bases align to TRBD2. Specimen: PBMCs. The TCR was taken from a woman in her thirties or forties in good health and CMV-seronegative. The CDR3: CASSLYSSGHTSSTDTQYF. The CDR3 bases are TGTGCCAGCAGTCTATACTCTAGCGGGCACACCTCTAGCACAGATACGCAGTATTTT.